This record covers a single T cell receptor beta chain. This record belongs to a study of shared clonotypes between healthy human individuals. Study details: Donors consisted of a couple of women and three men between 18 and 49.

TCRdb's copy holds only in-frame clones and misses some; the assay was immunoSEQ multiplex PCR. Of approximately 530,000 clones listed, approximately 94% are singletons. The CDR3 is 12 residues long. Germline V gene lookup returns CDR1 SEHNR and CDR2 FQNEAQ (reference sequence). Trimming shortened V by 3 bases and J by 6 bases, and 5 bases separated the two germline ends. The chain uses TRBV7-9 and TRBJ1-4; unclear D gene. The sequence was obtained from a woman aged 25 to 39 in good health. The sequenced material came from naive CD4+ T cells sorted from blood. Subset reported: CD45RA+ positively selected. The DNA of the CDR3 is TGTGCCAGCAGCTTCAGCGATGAAAAACTGTTTTTT. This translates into CASSFSDEKLFF.